Shown below are 30 T cell receptor beta chains from a single sample sequenced in a study of blood T cells in healthy people across ages. The authors ran a second PCR of 7 to 11 cycles using a sample-barcoded 5' primer and a J-beta primer mix. TCRdb used MiXCR to reprocess the 5' RACE reads, holding one entry per CDR3 protein. This table holds roughly 500,000 distinct CDR3 sequences, 27% found once. Sequencing used blood. The receptors come from a woman between 70 and 85 years old in good health.

As for this clonotype: A much larger clone differs from this one at a single base, so this may be a read error. No conserved phenylalanine or tryptophan is present at the end of the CDR3, so a read error is the likely explanation. The chain carries TRBV20-1 and TRBJ2-3; D is unclear. Germline V gene lookup returns CDR1 DFQATT and CDR2 SNEGSKA (reference sequence). Deletions cut 6 bases from V and 3 bases from J, with 16 bases between. The CDR3 is made up of 14 amino acids. The CDR3 protein is CSARPLLGTDTQYL. The CDR3 coding sequence is TGCAGTGCCCGTCCCCTATTGGGGACAGATACGCAGTATCTT.

This clonotype turned up a few times. The genes are TRBV6-2 or TRBV6-3 and TRBJ1-1; no reliable D call. Trimming left V 6 bases short and J 6 bases short, with 11 bases between. Germline V gives CDR1 MNHEY, CDR2 SVGEGT. The CDR3 has 12 residues. This CDR3 reads CASSIGRAEAFF. CDR3 DNA sequence: TGTGCCAGCAGCATCGGACGAGCTGAAGCTTTCTTT.

The chain uses TRBV12-3 or TRBV12-4 and TRBJ2-7; TRBD2 is a possible D gene (5 bases). Trimming shortened V by 6 bases and J by 3 bases, and 12 bases separated the two germline ends. The CDR3 consists of 13 residues. CDR3 nucleotide sequence: TGTGCCAGCAGCTTCGGGGTTAACTACGAGCAGTACTTC. Translation gives CASSFGVNYEQYF.

The chain carries TRBV29-1 and TRBJ2-3, with TRBD2 as a possible D gene (6 bases). The CDR3 sequence is 14 residues long. Germline CDR1 and CDR2: SQVTM and ANQGSEA. With 4 bases removed from V and 3 bases from J, the gap between germline ends came to 14 bases. The CDR3 nucleotides read TGCAGCGTTGTGCCTAGCGAGGTTACAGATACGCAGTATTTT. Its protein is CSVVPSEVTDTQYF.

This clonotype was counted only a few times. This chain joins TRBV5-1 and TRBJ1-4; a possible D gene is TRBD1 (6 bases). CDR3 length: 14 amino acids. V dropped 0 bases and J dropped 8 bases, with 11 bases sitting between them. Germline V lookup: CDR1 SGHRS, CDR2 YFSETQ. CDR3 DNA sequence: TGCGCCAGCAGCTTGGGAAGGGGGGAAGAAAAACTGTTTTTT. Translation: CASSLGRGEEKLFF.

This sequence joins TRBV7-8 and TRBJ2-1; 7 nucleotides match TRBD2. The ends lost 0 bases at V and 4 bases at J; junction bases unmatched: 9. Germline CDR1 SGHVS, CDR2 FQNEAQ. The CDR3 has 17 amino acids. Written as DNA, the CDR3 is TGTGCCAGCAGCTTAGCGCTTCGGGCTAGCGGTTACAATGAGCAGTTCTTC. Translated: CASSLALRASGYNEQFF.

The chain couples TRBV9 to TRBJ2-3, with 10 bases that match TRBD1. With 4 bases clipped from V and 2 bases from J, the junction kept 10 bases outside the gene matches. CDR1 and CDR2 (germline): SGDLS, YYNGEE. The CDR3 runs to 17 residues. For the CDR3, the DNA is TGTGCCAGCAGCCAAAAGGGACAGGGGACCTCCACAGATACGCAGTATTTT. Translated: CASSQKGQGTSTDTQYF.

This clonotype was counted at least ten times. The chain joins TRBV3-1 to TRBJ2-3, with no clear D. CDR3 length equals 14 residues. Trimming removed 1 base at V and 6 bases at J, with 11 bases between. Germline V CDR1 and CDR2: LGHDT, YNNKEL (reference sequence). The CDR3 protein is CASSQGIPRDTQYF. For the CDR3, the DNA is TGTGCCAGCAGCCAAGGGATCCCGCGCGATACGCAGTATTTT.

The rearrangement joins TRBV20-1 to TRBJ2-5, with D uncertain. The V gene's germline CDR1 is DFQATT and CDR2 SNEGSKA (reference sequence). V dropped 4 bases and J dropped 4 bases, with 10 bases sitting between them. This CDR3 contains 12 residues. CDR3 sequence (DNA): TGCAGTGCTACTAGTAGTCGAGAGACCCAGTACTTC. Encoded protein: CSATSSRETQYF.

The V call is TRBV20-1, the J call TRBJ2-2; no definite D call. V dropped 0 bases and J dropped 4 bases, with 9 bases sitting between them. Germline V lookup: CDR1 DFQATT, CDR2 SNEGSKA (reference sequence). CDR3 length: 14 amino acids. In DNA form, the CDR3 reads TGCAGTGCTAGAGAGGCGTTCGGCACCGGGGAGCTGTTTTTT. Amino acids: CSAREAFGTGELFF.

The rearrangement joins TRBV18 to TRBJ2-5; 9 bases map to TRBD1. The V segment lost 0 bases and the J segment 7 bases; nucleotides outside the gene matches: 12. CDR1 is KGHSH, CDR2 LQKENI, per germline. The CDR3 totals 17 residues. The CDR3 sequence is CASSPPSRQGGIATQYF. The DNA for the CDR3 is TGTGCCAGCTCACCACCTTCGAGACAGGGGGGAATTGCGACCCAGTACTTC.

The chain links TRBV20-1 to TRBJ1-1; no reliable D call. The V end was cut by 1 base, the J end by 3 bases, with 9 bases between. There are 13 residues in the CDR3. Germline CDR1 and CDR2: DFQATT and SNEGSKA (reference sequence). The CDR3 region has the DNA TGCAGTGCTAGAGTCCCGCAGTACACTGAAGCTTTCTTT. Protein: CSARVPQYTEAFF.

The rearrangement uses TRBV29-1 and TRBJ2-1; 9 bases agree with TRBD1. V trimming: 5 bases; J trimming: 3 bases; junction bases outside the gene matches: 14. The length of the CDR3 is 17 residues. From germline, CDR1 is SQVTM and CDR2 ANQGSEA. The CDR3 here is CSVLGPSGTGNYNEQFF. The DNA for the CDR3 is TGCAGCGTTCTAGGTCCATCCGGGACAGGGAACTACAATGAGCAGTTCTTC.

The rearrangement links TRBV19 to TRBJ1-5; no reliable D call. V was cut by 4 bases and J by 4 bases, with 14 bases left in between. Germline V gene sequence: CDR1 LNHDA, CDR2 SQIVND (reference sequence). The CDR3 covers 15 residues. This CDR3 is CASSTQRTVNQPQHF. The CDR3 coding sequence is TGTGCCAGTAGTACTCAAAGGACGGTAAATCAGCCCCAGCATTTT.

This clonotype showed up just a few times. The chain uses TRBV5-1 and TRBJ1-1, with D hard to call. Germline values: CDR1 SGHRS, CDR2 YFSETQ. Trimming took 6 bases from V and 2 from J, leaving 17 bases between them. The CDR3 contains 15 residues. The CDR3 DNA is TGCGCCAGCATTCATGGTATGACTCCCAACACTGAAGCTTTCTTT. Encoded protein: CASIHGMTPNTEAFF. The variable domain in full, with the rest retrieved from reference TRBV5-1 and TRBJ1-1, is KAGVTQTPRYLIKTRGQQVTLSCSPISGHRSVSWYQQTPGQGLQFLFEYFSETQRNKGNFPGRFSGRQFSNSRSEMNVSTLELGDSALYLCASIHGMTPNTEAFFGQGTRLTVV.

The J gene is TRBJ1-2, the V gene TRBV20-1; 10 bases map to TRBD1. CDR3 length: 15 amino acids. V trimming: 2 bases; J trimming: 4 bases; junction bases outside the gene matches: 7. Germline values: CDR1 DFQATT, CDR2 SNEGSKA (reference sequence). CDR3 region: CSARSLTGGVYGYTF. DNA for the CDR3: TGCAGTGCTAGATCATTGACAGGGGGCGTCTATGGCTACACCTTC.

At least ten counts were recorded for this clonotype. One junction end does not reproduce the germline sequence, and a read error may be involved. This chain's CDR3 is CASSLAGSSIQYF. The DNA of the CDR3 is TGTGCCAGCAGTCTAGCGGGTTCCTCCATTCAGTACTTC. The rearrangement links TRBV12-3 or TRBV12-4 to TRBJ2-4; 8 bases align to TRBD2. CDR3 size: 13 residues.

J is TRBJ1-1 and V is TRBV27, with TRBD1 identical over 7 bases. Germline-derived CDR1 and CDR2 are MNHEY and SMNVEV (reference sequence). Unmatched junction bases numbered 15, after V lost 5 bases and J lost 3 bases. The CDR3 runs 17 residues. DNA of the CDR3: TGTGCCAGCAGTCGGGACAGAACCATTAGAGGAGACACTGAAGCTTTCTTT. Its protein is CASSRDRTIRGDTEAFF.

In this sample, this clonotype turned up a few times. This chain joins TRBV7-2 and TRBJ2-3; D remains unclear. The V gene's germline CDR1 is SGHTA and CDR2 FQGNSA. The CDR3 has 13 residues. The V end was cut by 1 base, the J end by 4 bases, with 6 bases between. CDR3 region: CASSLESPDTQYF. The DNA for the CDR3 is TGTGCCAGCAGCTTAGAATCTCCAGATACGCAGTATTTT.

This clonotype was seen only a few times. The gene calls are TRBV7-9 and TRBJ1-1; 9 nucleotides match TRBD1. Germline trimming cut 4 bases from V and 6 bases from J; bases unmatched to any gene: 6. Per the germline V gene, CDR1 is SEHNR and CDR2 is FQNEAQ (reference sequence). This CDR3 spans 14 amino acids. The CDR3 spells CASSYRDREAEAFF. The CDR3 nucleotides are TGTGCCAGCAGCTACCGGGACAGGGAAGCTGAAGCTTTCTTT. Filled out from reference TRBV7-9 and TRBJ1-1, the complete variable domain reads DTGVSQNPRHKITKRGQNVTFRCDPISEHNRLYWYRQTLGQGPEFLTYFQNEAQLEKSRLLSDRFSAERPKGSFSTLEIQRTEQGDSAMYLCASSYRDREAEAFFGQGTRLTVV.

This clonotype came up once. The rearrangement joins TRBV28 to TRBJ2-3; 10 positions agree with TRBD2. Trimming took 6 bases from V and 2 from J; bases not matched to a gene: 11. Germline V gene lookup returns CDR1 MDHEN and CDR2 SYDVKM. The CDR3 length is 17 residues. CDR3 DNA sequence: TGTGCCAGCAGGAACATTGTGGGGACTAGCGCCACAGATACGCAGTATTTT. Residues: CASRNIVGTSATDTQYF.

V and J are TRBV9 and TRBJ2-3; unclear D gene. The CDR3 length is 14 residues. V dropped 4 bases and J dropped 3 bases, with 12 bases sitting between them. Germline V gives CDR1 SGDLS, CDR2 YYNGEE. The CDR3 sequence: CASSPQVGTDTQYF. The CDR3, as DNA: TGTGCCAGCAGCCCCCAGGTGGGGACAGATACGCAGTATTTT.

The chain has TRBV19 and TRBJ1-1, with D possibly matching TRBD1 (6 bases). CDR1 and CDR2 (germline): LNHDA, SQIVND (reference sequence). V lost 5 bases and J lost 2, with 15 bases in between. The CDR3 runs 15 residues. This CDR3 is CASSPGGLTNTEAFF. The CDR3 DNA is TGTGCCAGTAGTCCCGGGGGGCTTACTAACACTGAAGCTTTCTTT. Full variable domain (outside the CDR3, taken from reference TRBV19 and TRBJ1-1): DGGITQSPKYLFRKEGQNVTLSCEQNLNHDAMYWYRQDPGQGLRLIYYSQIVNDFQKGDIAEGYSVSREKKESFPLTVTSAQKNPTAFYLCASSPGGLTNTEAFFGQGTRLTVV.

This clonotype was seen only a few times. Because it lacks the conserved phenylalanine or tryptophan at the end, this CDR3 is likely a read error. This chain connects TRBV7-9 to TRBJ2-5; unclear D gene. The length of the CDR3 is 12 residues. The V and J ends lost 4 bases and 5 bases respectively, with 8 bases between them. Germline CDR1 SEHNR, CDR2 FQNEAQ (reference sequence). In DNA, the CDR3 is TGTGCCAGCAGCTATGGGGTGGAGACCCAGTACCTC. Its protein is CASSYGVETQYL.

The gene calls are TRBV7-2 and TRBJ2-7; D may be TRBD2 (6 bases). The CDR3 consists of 12 residues. V lost 5 bases, J lost 10 bases, and 15 bases lay in between. Per germline, CDR1 SGHTA and CDR2 FQGNSA. CDR3 sequence: CASSPYTSSQYF. CDR3 nucleotides: TGTGCCAGCAGCCCATATACTAGCTCACAGTACTTC.

This clonotype has just a few counts. The rearrangement links TRBV7-3 to TRBJ2-3; D uncertain. Germline V gene data show CDR1 as SGHTA and CDR2 as FQGTGA. Deletions cut 0 bases from V and 2 bases from J, with 9 bases between. The CDR3 spans 15 residues. The CDR3 here is CASSLTPRNTDTQYF. DNA of the CDR3: TGTGCCAGCAGCTTAACGCCGAGAAACACAGATACGCAGTATTTT.

In this sample, this clonotype turned up a few times. The genes are TRBV9 and TRBJ1-2; 7 bases agree with TRBD1. CDR3 length: 15 amino acids. The V gene end was trimmed by 8 bases and the J gene end by 8 bases; junction bases not matched to a gene: 18. The germline gives CDR1 SGDLS, CDR2 YYNGEE. This chain's CDR3 is CASTSGGQVLRGYTF. The CDR3 region has the DNA TGTGCCAGTACATCAGGGGGGCAGGTACTTCGGGGCTACACCTTC.

In its sample, this clonotype was seen a few times. The V gene is TRBV7-2, the J gene TRBJ2-3; maybe TRBD2 (6 bases). The germline V gene has CDR1 SGHTA and CDR2 FQGNSA. Trimming stripped 5 bases from V and 6 bases from J, with 12 bases between. This CDR3 is built from 13 residues. CDR3: CASSISSGDTQYF. The CDR3, as DNA: TGTGCCAGCAGCATCTCAAGCGGGGATACGCAGTATTTT. Using reference TRBV7-2 and TRBJ2-3 for the parts outside the CDR3, the full variable domain is GAGVSQSPSNKVTEKGKDVELRCDPISGHTALYWYRQSLGQGLEFLIYFQGNSAPDKSGLPSDRFSAERTGGSVSTLTIQRTQQEDSAVYLCASSISSGDTQYFGPGTRLTVL.

At least ten counts were recorded for this clonotype. The J gene is TRBJ1-4, the V gene TRBV5-1; the match to TRBD1 covers 7 bases. V dropped 0 bases and J dropped 7; count of bases not matched to a gene: 6. CDR1 SGHRS and CDR2 YFSETQ come from the germline V gene. CDR3 length equals 15 residues. The CDR3 bases are TGCGCCAGCAGCTTGGGACAGGGCGGAAGTGAAAAACTGTTTTTT. Residues: CASSLGQGGSEKLFF.

This clonotype has a handful of counts. This chain joins TRBV7-2 and TRBJ2-5; 9 nucleotides align to TRBD1. V trimming: 5 bases; J trimming: 6 bases; junction bases outside the gene matches: 10. Germline CDR1 SGHTA, CDR2 FQGNSA. The CDR3 contains 15 residues. CDR3 amino acids: CASSVYRDREQTQYF. The CDR3 DNA sequence: TGTGCCAGCAGCGTATACCGGGACAGGGAACAGACCCAGTACTTC.